This T cell receptor (beta chain) was sequenced for a study of siplizumab effects on memory and regulatory T cells. Assay used: immunoSEQ multiplex PCR; TCRdb lists only in-frame clones, some missing. The sample includes around 97,000 clones, just under 95% seen only once; the top ten take 1% to 1.5%. A single count supports this clone. The CDR3 covers 13 residues. With 3 bases removed from V and 6 bases from J, the gap between germline ends came to 8 bases. CDR1 is KGHSH and CDR2 is LQKENI in the germline V gene. The chain is built from TRBV18 and TRBJ2-2; TRBD1 might be the D (5 bases). The TCR was taken from a human donor in good health. The sequenced sample consisted of non-Treg CD4+ T cells sorted from blood. As DNA, the CDR3 is TGTGCCAGCTCACCCACAGGACCCGGGGAGCTGTTTTTT. Protein: CASSPTGPGELFF.